Presented here are 30 T cell receptor beta chains from one specimen sequenced in a study of neurological immune-mediated disorders (dated by TCRdb to between 2017 and 2020). Library method: 5' RACE. The data were produced on an Illumina HiSeq 2500. TCRdb redid the processing of the public reads, applying fastp at Q25 and MiXCR, and retained in-frame beta chains. Every CDR3 protein is listed once, alongside the most common genes and DNA of its rows. The sample has around 50,000 distinct CDR3 sequences on record, roughly 23% of them singletons. Roughly 25% of the sample is taken by the ten largest. Sequencing was done on a sample of PBMCs. Receptor source: a woman in her 70s in good health.

This clonotype was observed many times. The chain uses TRBV20-1 and TRBJ2-1, with 7 bases aligning to TRBD2. The trim removed 3 bases at V and 7 bases at J, leaving 12 bases unmatched. This CDR3 comprises 15 residues. Germline V CDR1 and CDR2: DFQATT, SNEGSKA (reference sequence). Here the CDR3 DNA reads TGCAGTGCTAGGGATTCTAGCGGCGAAGGGAATGAGCAGTTCTTC. Protein sequence: CSARDSSGEGNEQFF.

This clonotype was seen many times. The CDR3 DNA is TGCGCCAGCAGCCCCGGGACAGGGGGCGCGGGCACTGAAGCTTTCTTT. It codes for CASSPGTGGAGTEAFF. The gene calls are TRBV5-1 and TRBJ1-1, with 12 positions matching TRBD1. This CDR3 contains 16 residues. Germline loops: CDR1 SGHRS, CDR2 YFSETQ. J lost 4 bases, V lost 4 bases, and 8 bases had no gene match.

This clonotype was seen at least ten times. The J gene is TRBJ1-5, the V gene TRBV7-9; possible D gene TRBD1, 5 bases. Deletions cut 4 bases from V and 5 bases from J, with 15 bases between. This CDR3 is 15 amino acids long. Germline V gene sequence: CDR1 SEHNR, CDR2 FQNEAQ (reference sequence). The CDR3: CASSSGRAGYQPQHF. The CDR3 DNA reads TGTGCCAGCAGCTCCGGGCGGGCAGGGTATCAGCCCCAGCATTTT.

This clonotype was observed at least ten times. The genes are TRBV7-2 and TRBJ2-3; D is unresolved. The CDR3 consists of 16 residues. The V end lost 6 bases, the J end lost 1 base, and 17 bases lay between the germline ends. Germline lookup yields CDR1 SGHTA and CDR2 FQGNSA. Here the CDR3 reads CASSYGPGWGTDTQYF. The CDR3 region has the DNA TGTGCCAGCAGTTATGGACCCGGTTGGGGCACAGATACGCAGTATTTT.

This clonotype appeared a single time. The gene calls are TRBV7-6 and TRBJ2-1, with TRBD2 matching over 11 bases. With 1 base clipped from V and 4 bases from J, the junction kept 3 bases outside the gene matches. This CDR3 region has 16 residues. In germline, CDR1 is SGHVS, CDR2 FNYEAQ. The CDR3 coding sequence is TGTGCCAGCAGCTTAGGTACTAGCGGGAGTTACAATGAGCAGTTCTTC. It yields the protein CASSLGTSGSYNEQFF.

This clonotype was seen repeatedly, ten times or more. J is TRBJ2-5 and V is TRBV20-1; no clear D gene. The germline V and J ends were trimmed by 3 bases and 5 bases, with 10 bases remaining between them. The CDR3 runs to 12 residues. CDR1 is DFQATT and CDR2 is SNEGSKA in the germline V gene (reference sequence). DNA of the CDR3: TGCAGTGCTAGTGACCCCCGGGAGACCCAGTACTTC. The encoded protein is CSASDPRETQYF.

This clonotype was recorded many times. This chain uses TRBV28 with TRBJ2-5; D gene ambiguous. This CDR3 has 13 residues. Trimming removed 8 bases from V and 2 bases from J, with 12 bases in between. CDR1 MDHEN and CDR2 SYDVKM come from the germline V gene. The CDR3 loop reads CASYSPAQETQYF. In nucleotides, the CDR3 is TGTGCCAGCTACTCCCCGGCACAAGAGACCCAGTACTTC.

This clonotype was observed a single time. A much larger clone lies a single base off, so this may be a read error. V and J are TRBV20-1 and TRBJ2-5; 8 positions match TRBD1. CDR1 and CDR2 from the germline V gene are DFQATT and SNEGSKA (reference sequence). The CDR3 runs 15 residues. In nucleotides, the CDR3 is TGCAGTGCTCCGGACAGGGTAGGGGACCAAGAGTCCCAGTACTTC. It is translated as CSAPDRVGDQESQYF.

This clonotype has a count of ten or more. The CDR3: CASSLALVNTGELFF. The CDR3, as DNA: TGCGCCAGCAGCTTGGCACTAGTGAACACCGGGGAGCTGTTTTTT. The J gene is TRBJ2-2, the V gene TRBV5-1; possible D gene TRBD2, 5 bases. V gave up 0 bases and J gave up 1 base, with 7 bases separating them. The CDR3 has 15 residues. Germline CDR1 and CDR2: SGHRS and YFSETQ.

The CDR3 DNA follows: TGCGCCAGCAGCTTAACAGGGAACACCGGGGAGCTGTTTTTT. It encodes CASSLTGNTGELFF. The chain employs TRBV5-1 and TRBJ2-2; a possible D gene is TRBD1 (5 bases). Germline V gene sequence: CDR1 SGHRS, CDR2 YFSETQ. Trimming removed 2 bases at V and 1 base at J, with 6 bases between. The CDR3 is 14 amino acids.

This clonotype has ten or more counts. V is TRBV7-2 and J is TRBJ1-6, with D unclear. CDR1 and CDR2 from the germline V gene are SGHTA and FQGNSA. With 3 bases removed from V and 7 bases from J, the gap between germline ends came to 13 bases. This CDR3 region has 15 residues. The CDR3 sequence is CASSFYTTYNSPLHF. CDR3 bases: TGTGCCAGCAGCTTTTACACGACATACAATTCACCCCTCCACTTT.

The table lists this clonotype with a count of one. A read error may be the cause here, since a much bigger clone is one base away. The V and J genes are TRBV20-1 and TRBJ2-5; D unclear. The CDR3 spans 14 residues. Trimming pared 0 bases from V and 5 bases from J, leaving 13 bases between. Germline CDR1 and CDR2: DFQATT and SNEGSKA (reference sequence). The CDR3 loop reads CSARDHSGQETQYF. CDR3 DNA sequence: TGCAGTGCTAGAGATCACAGTGGGCAGGAGACCCAGTACTTC.

The V and J genes are TRBV12-3 or TRBV12-4 and TRBJ2-1, with D unresolved. The CDR3 length is 13 residues. The ends were cut back, 3 bases at V and 8 bases at J, with 11 bases in the middle. The CDR3 region has the DNA TGTGCCAGCAGTTTGCGAGCCCATTATGAGCAGTTCTTC. Protein: CASSLRAHYEQFF.

This chain uses TRBV4-3 with TRBJ1-1; D remains ambiguous. V lost 1 base and J 3 bases, leaving 18 bases between the germline ends. The CDR3 loop spans 17 amino acids. Germline V gene lookup returns CDR1 LGHNA and CDR2 YSLEER. CDR3 region: CASSQAKDQYMDTEAFF. CDR3 in DNA: TGCGCCAGCAGCCAAGCTAAGGACCAGTATATGGACACTGAAGCTTTCTTT.

Many counts were recorded for this clonotype. The chain recombines TRBV28 with TRBJ2-5, with 10 bases aligning to TRBD1. V was pared by 4 bases and J by 1 base, with 3 bases of the junction left unmatched. Looked up from germline, CDR1 is MDHEN and CDR2 is SYDVKM. The CDR3 totals 15 residues. The CDR3 DNA follows: TGTGCCAGCAGTTCATGGACAGGGGGCCAAGAGACCCAGTACTTC. Its protein is CASSSWTGGQETQYF.

This clonotype was detected only a few times. The J gene is TRBJ2-1, the V gene TRBV5-4, with D hard to call. The CDR3 spans 12 residues. Per the germline V gene, CDR1 is SGHNT and CDR2 is YYREEE (reference sequence). The germline V and J ends were trimmed by 4 bases and 8 bases, with 10 bases remaining between them. CDR3: CASSLNRYEQFF. The CDR3 nucleotides read TGTGCCAGCAGCCTCAATAGATATGAGCAGTTCTTC.

Remarks on this clonotype: This is likely a read error, given that the CDR3 carries no conserved phenylalanine or tryptophan at its end. The rearrangement joins TRBV2 to TRBJ1-2, with 9 bases that match TRBD1. V trimming: 7 bases; J trimming: 8 bases; junction bases outside the gene matches: 11. Per germline, CDR1 SNHLY and CDR2 FYNNEI. CDR3 size: 14 residues. The chain's CDR3 is CASMGDRAYGGYTL. The CDR3 DNA reads TGTGCCAGCATGGGGGACAGGGCATACGGGGGCTACACCCTC.

Ten or more counts support this clonotype. The genes are TRBV5-1 and TRBJ2-7, with 7 bases aligning to TRBD1. Trimming at V came to 0 bases and at J to 4 bases, leaving 10 bases not matched to a gene. The V gene's germline CDR1 is SGHRS and CDR2 YFSETQ. The length of the CDR3 is 16 residues. The chain's CDR3 is CASSLGLSGGAYEQYF. The DNA for the CDR3 is TGCGCCAGCAGCTTGGGACTGTCAGGGGGTGCTTACGAGCAGTACTTC.

J is TRBJ1-1 and V is TRBV18; tentative D call: TRBD1 (5 bases). The length of the CDR3 is 14 residues. V dropped 3 bases and J dropped 1 base, with 9 bases sitting between them. Germline loops: CDR1 KGHSH, CDR2 LQKENI. The chain's CDR3 is CASSPGRGNTEAFF. The CDR3 region has the DNA TGTGCCAGCTCACCGGGACGGGGGAACACTGAAGCTTTCTTT.

This clonotype was seen ten or more times. The V call is TRBV6-5, the J call TRBJ1-2, with D possibly TRBD1 on 6 matching bases. The CDR3 loop spans 16 amino acids. Trimming stripped 2 bases from V and 4 bases from J, with 17 bases between. Germline loops: CDR1 MNHEY, CDR2 SVGAGI. This CDR3 reads CASSYDFRGAFYGYTF. For the CDR3, the DNA is TGTGCCAGCAGTTACGATTTCAGGGGCGCTTTCTATGGCTACACCTTC.

In this sample, this clonotype turned up many times. The rearrangement joins TRBV20-1 to TRBJ1-5; no definite D call. CDR3 length equals 13 residues. CDR1 DFQATT and CDR2 SNEGSKA come from the germline V gene (reference sequence). V was cut by 6 bases and J by 2 bases, with 11 bases left in between. CDR3 amino acids: CSAPLPGNQPQHF. The CDR3 DNA reads as TGCAGTGCCCCCCTGCCCGGCAATCAGCCCCAGCATTTT.

This clonotype was detected ten times or more. The chain has TRBV7-9 and TRBJ2-1; no firm D call. The V and J ends lost 0 bases and 9 bases respectively, with 0 bases between them. This CDR3 is built from 10 residues. The germline gives CDR1 SEHNR, CDR2 FQNEAQ (reference sequence). The CDR3 DNA is TGTGCCAGCAGCTTAGCTGAGCAGTTCTTC. This gives the protein CASSLAEQFF.

The chain employs TRBV29-1 and TRBJ2-5; possible D gene TRBD1, 5 bases. Per the germline V gene, CDR1 is SQVTM and CDR2 is ANQGSEA. With 2 bases removed from V and 1 base from J, the gap between germline ends came to 8 bases. The CDR3 spans 13 residues. The CDR3 is CSVERGLQETQYF. The CDR3 DNA reads TGCAGCGTTGAAAGGGGCCTCCAAGAGACCCAGTACTTC.

This clonotype was seen a handful of times. The chain uses TRBV7-2 and TRBJ1-6, with a tentative D call TRBD1 (6 bases). This CDR3 is 15 amino acids long. The germline V gene encodes CDR1 SGHTA and CDR2 FQGNSA. V was trimmed by 4 bases and J by 4 bases, leaving 11 bases between them. CDR3 sequence reads: CASSSRTAYNSPLHF. CDR3 nucleotides: TGTGCCAGCAGCTCCCGGACAGCTTATAATTCACCCCTCCACTTT.

This clonotype was recorded at least ten times. This chain connects TRBV20-1 to TRBJ2-3; D is perhaps TRBD2 (7 bases). The CDR3 contains 12 residues. CDR1 is DFQATT, CDR2 SNEGSKA, per germline (reference sequence). Trimming took off 5 bases at V and 6 bases at J, with 12 bases between the two ends. This CDR3 reads CSAPRGGDTQYF. In nucleotides, the CDR3 is TGCAGTGCTCCAAGGGGGGGCGATACGCAGTATTTT.

In this sample, this clonotype turned up a few times. The chain has TRBV20-1 and TRBJ2-3, with TRBD2 matching 9 bases. Germline V CDR1 and CDR2: DFQATT, SNEGSKA (reference sequence). Trimming cost V 5 bases and J 4 bases; bases outside gene matches: 7. The CDR3 runs 14 residues. CDR3: CSAYFSGRPDTQYF. CDR3 coding DNA: TGCAGTGCTTACTTTAGCGGGAGACCAGATACGCAGTATTTT.

The sample holds many counts of this clonotype. The genes are TRBV5-1 and TRBJ2-1; D gene unclear. V was clipped by 4 bases and J by 6 bases, with 17 bases between them. Germline CDR1 reads SGHRS; CDR2 reads YFSETQ. This CDR3 is built from 15 residues. CDR3 residues: CASSPRASPTNEQFF. CDR3 sequence (DNA): TGCGCCAGCAGCCCCCGGGCAAGCCCGACCAATGAGCAGTTCTTC.

This chain uses TRBV7-2 with TRBJ1-1; possible D gene TRBD1, 5 bases. Germline loops: CDR1 SGHTA, CDR2 FQGNSA. This CDR3 contains 15 residues. Trimming cost V 3 bases and J 4 bases, with 15 bases left between them. The CDR3 nucleotides read TGTGCCAGCAGCTTCCGGGGCAGGTCTGGCACTGAAGCTTTCTTT. It specifies CASSFRGRSGTEAFF. Based on the CDR3 plus reference TRBV7-2 and TRBJ1-1, the full variable domain is GAGVSQSPSNKVTEKGKDVELRCDPISGHTALYWYRQSLGQGLEFLIYFQGNSAPDKSGLPSDRFSAERTGGSVSTLTIQRTQQEDSAVYLCASSFRGRSGTEAFFGQGTRLTVV.

This clonotype was counted many times. The chain's CDR3 is CASSQVLGDEQYF. The CDR3 DNA sequence: TGTGCCAGCAGCCAAGTATTAGGGGACGAGCAGTACTTC. V usage is TRBV14 and J usage is TRBJ2-7; weak D call: TRBD1 (5 bases). V lost 1 base and J 5 bases, leaving 9 bases between the germline ends. Germline CDR1 is SGHDN and CDR2 is FVKESK. This CDR3 spans 13 amino acids.

At least ten counts were recorded for this clonotype. The chain links TRBV5-1 to TRBJ2-3, with 8 bases fitting TRBD2. The germline CDR1 and CDR2 sequences are SGHRS and YFSETQ. V lost 4 bases, J lost 2 bases, and 9 bases stayed unmatched. The CDR3 is made up of 16 amino acids. This chain's CDR3 is CASSPALAVFTDTQYF. DNA for the CDR3: TGCGCCAGCAGCCCCGCACTAGCGGTCTTCACAGATACGCAGTATTTT.